These 3 T cell receptor beta chains were sequenced from one sample in a study of T cell responses to AZD1222 COVID-19 vaccine (dated by TCRdb to the early 2020s). The library was produced with the immunoSEQ multiplex PCR assay. Entries here come from immuneACCESS through TCRdb and include only in-frame sequences with V and J called. Some clones fail to appear in such tables; in the studies checked, an unresolved V gene covers under half of the shortfall, and the cause of the remainder is unknown. For this sample the table gives under 170,000 clones, of which 80% to 95% were detected only once. In total, the top ten clones hold 3% to 3.5% of the sample. The sample's time point label is to be understood as: about 28 days (+/-7) after the second vaccine dose. The sequencing here drew on peripheral blood, taken 28 days after the second AZD1222 dose. The receptors stem from an adult who received the AZD1222 COVID-19 vaccine.

CDR3: CASSLQGFGYGYTF. In DNA, the CDR3 is TGTGCCAGCAGTCTACAGGGGTTTGGATATGGCTACACCTTC. V usage is TRBV6-4 and J usage is TRBJ1-2; 7 bases fit TRBD1. The CDR3 totals 14 residues. Germline CDR1 reads MRHNA; CDR2 reads SNTAGT. V lost 5 bases, J lost 5 bases, and 8 bases stayed unmatched.

V usage is TRBV7-6 and J usage is TRBJ2-5; 9 bases are a match to TRBD2. V gave up 0 bases and J gave up 1 base; unmatched junction bases: 15. The CDR3 sequence is 20 residues long. Per the germline V gene, CDR1 is SGHVS and CDR2 is FNYEAQ. The CDR3, as DNA: TGTGCCAGCAGCTTAGCGCTATCCCTCGCTAGCGGGGTATTCCAAGAGACCCAGTACTTC. This codes for CASSLALSLASGVFQETQYF.

The chain is built from TRBV6-1 and TRBJ1-5; no reliable D call. Germline CDR1 and CDR2: MNHNS and SASEGT. Between the trimmed V and J ends, which lost 8 bases and 7 bases, there was a span of 21 bases. This CDR3 has 15 amino acids. CDR3 sequence (DNA): TGTGCCAGCGGAGAAGCCCCTGATCTCGGCCAGCCCCAGCATTTT. Its translation: CASGEAPDLGQPQHF.